These T cell receptor beta chains were read from a single sample in a study of blood T cell repertoires in COVID-19. Clones were read by immunoSEQ multiplex PCR, and TCRdb kept only the in-frame ones, dropping some. In the table there are 150,000 or so clones, around 88% of which are singletons. Sequenced: peripheral blood. These receptors came from a man aged 50 to 60 with acute or convalescent COVID-19. Both conserved end residues are part of each CDR3. D genes are given only for firm matches. Clone size is shown for a subset of rows, as once, few, many or a class of expanded clone.

>15|TRBD1|TRBV18|-|TRBJ1-1
CASSPAGQVNTEAFF
TGTGCCAGCTCACCAGCGGGACAGGTGAACACTGAAGCTTTCTTT
>13|-|TRBV5-1|-|TRBJ1-5
CASSEEYNQPQHF
TGCGCCAGCAGCGAGGAATACAATCAGCCCCAGCATTTT
>16|TRBD2|TRBV2|-|TRBJ2-3
CASGGGSSGFTDTQYF
TGTGCCAGCGGGGGGGGAAGTAGCGGATTCACAGATACGCAGTATTTT
>14|-|TRBV6-5|-|TRBJ1-3
CASSTGASGNTIYF
TGTGCCAGCAGTACAGGAGCCTCTGGAAACACCATATATTTT
>14|-|TRBV6-5|-|TRBJ2-7
CASRPGGTPEEQYF
TGTGCCAGCAGGCCCGGGGGTACCCCCGAGGAGCAGTACTTC
>15|-|TRBV19|-|TRBJ1-3
CASSPTGNSGNTIYF
TGTGCCAGTAGTCCGACAGGCAACTCTGGAAACACCATATATTTT
>14|-|TRBV24-1|-|TRBJ2-7
CATSSGQSSYEQYF
TGTGCCACCAGTTCAGGGCAGAGCTCCTACGAGCAGTACTTC
>13|-|TRBV19|few|TRBJ2-7
CASSPGSVYEQYF
TGTGCCAGTAGTCCGGGGTCAGTCTACGAGCAGTACTTC
>14|-|TRBV2|-|TRBJ1-1
CASSELATNTEAFF
TGTGCCAGCAGTGAACTGGCCACGAACACTGAAGCTTTCTTT
>15|-|TRBV5-1|-|TRBJ2-7
CASSFQAGHLYEQYF
TGCGCCAGCAGCTTCCAAGCGGGACACCTCTACGAGCAGTACTTC
>16|-|TRBV6-1|once|TRBJ1-2
CASSDPGVRANYGYTF
TGTGCCAGCAGTGACCCAGGGGTTAGAGCTAACTATGGCTACACCTTC
>19|TRBD1|TRBV27|-|TRBJ2-1
CASSSKNPGYRGSYNEQFF
TGTGCCAGCAGTTCCAAAAACCCGGGCTACAGGGGCTCCTACAATGAGCAGTTCTTC
>13|TRBD1|TRBV28|-|TRBJ2-5
CASSRDRWETQYF
TGTGCCAGCAGCCGGGACAGGTGGGAGACCCAGTACTTC
>14|TRBD1|TRBV5-1|-|TRBJ2-2
CASSTQGAPGELFF
TGCGCCAGCAGCACACAGGGGGCGCCCGGGGAGCTGTTTTTT
>19|-|TRBV28|-|TRBJ2-7
CASSGLRAVLRPSEWEQYF
-
>12|-|TRBV21-1|-|TRBJ1-2
CASSQATGGYTF
TGTGCCAGCAGCCAAGCTACAGGTGGCTACACCTTC
>13|TRBD1|TRBV5-1|-|TRBJ2-1
CASNFRGQGGKFF
TGCGCCAGCAACTTCCGAGGACAGGGGGGGAAGTTCTTC
>15|-|TRBV4-1|-|TRBJ2-3
CASSQGGQNTDTQYF
TGCGCCAGCAGCCAAGGGGGGCAGAACACAGATACGCAGTATTTT
>14|TRBD1|TRBV28|-|TRBJ1-1
CASSLVQGGTEAFF
TGTGCCAGCAGTTTAGTACAGGGGGGGACTGAAGCTTTCTTT
>12|-|TRBV21-1|-|TRBJ1-5
CASSKDGQPQHF
TGTGCCAGCAGCAAAGACGGGCAGCCCCAGCATTTT
>12|-|TRBV28|-|TRBJ2-1
CASTLRGNEQFF
TGTGCCAGCACCCTAAGGGGGAATGAGCAGTTCTTC
>15|TRBD2|TRBV5-1|-|TRBJ2-2
CASSLRLAEDGELFF
TGCGCCAGCAGCTTGAGACTAGCGGAGGACGGGGAGCTGTTTTTT
>11|-|TRBV20-1|-|TRBJ1-1
CSATEGSRAFF
TGCAGTGCTACTGAGGGCTCGCGAGCTTTCTTT
>17|-|TRBV7-6|many|TRBJ2-6
CASSAVFTVAGANVLTF
TGTGCCAGCAGCGCGGTGTTTACGGTGGCGGGGGCCAACGTCCTGACTTTC
>15|-|TRBV7-9|few|TRBJ2-5
CASSLRQGGGETQYF
TGTGCCAGCAGCTTAAGGCAGGGAGGGGGAGAGACCCAGTACTTC
>14|TRBD1|TRBV6-4|-|TRBJ1-2
CASSPGGIGYGYTF
TGTGCCAGCAGCCCAGGGGGAATTGGCTATGGCTACACCTTC
>15|TRBD1|TRBV6-6|-|TRBJ1-4
CASSTHRGRPEKLFF
TGTGCCAGCAGTACGCACAGGGGGCGCCCAGAAAAACTGTTTTTT
>10|-|TRBV20-1|-|TRBJ1-2
CSAYLRGYTF
TGCAGTGCATATTTACGGGGCTACACCTTC
>14|-|TRBV6-5|once|TRBJ1-2
CASRGHGPNYGYTF
TGTGCCAGCAGGGGACACGGACCGAACTATGGCTACACCTTC
>15|TRBD1|TRBV9|-|TRBJ1-3
CASSTTGVAGNTIYF
TGTGCCAGCAGCACAACAGGGGTCGCTGGAAACACCATATATTTT
>16|TRBD1|TRBV13|-|TRBJ1-4
CASSLVGTASGEKLFF
TGTGCCAGCAGCTTAGTCGGGACAGCCTCTGGCGAAAAACTGTTTTTT
>18|TRBD1|TRBV18|-|TRBJ1-5
CASSRTSGQGDSNQPQHF
TGTGCCAGCTCCCGGACCTCGGGACAGGGGGACAGCAATCAGCCCCAGCATTTT
>18|-|TRBV5-1|-|TRBJ1-3
CASSSVFGGHYSGNTIYF
TGCGCCAGCAGCTCCGTTTTTGGAGGGCACTACTCTGGAAACACCATATATTTT
>15|-|TRBV7-9|once|TRBJ1-4
CASSQKGGHNEKLFF
TGTGCCAGCAGCCAAAAGGGGGGGCATAATGAAAAACTGTTTTTT
>13|TRBD1|TRBV28|once|TRBJ1-1
CAILGQGYTEAFF
TGTGCCATTTTGGGACAGGGATACACTGAAGCTTTCTTT
>14|-|TRBV6-5|-|TRBJ2-1
CASSLRLRKDEQFF
TGTGCCAGCAGCCTCAGACTACGGAAGGATGAGCAGTTCTTC
>13|-|TRBV9|-|TRBJ1-1
CASSVTGHTEAFF
TGTGCCAGCAGCGTAACAGGACACACTGAAGCTTTCTTT
>17|TRBD1|TRBV10-2|-|TRBJ2-6
CASRRGQGQTGANVLTF
TGCGCCAGCAGGAGGGGACAGGGGCAAACTGGGGCCAACGTCCTGACTTTC
>16|TRBD2|TRBV5-1|-|TRBJ2-3
CASSLGLAGAQDTQYF
TGCGCCAGCAGCTTGGGGTTAGCGGGAGCGCAAGATACGCAGTATTTT
>16|TRBD2|TRBV19|-|TRBJ2-3
CASSKGLASSTDTQYF
TGTGCCAGTAGTAAGGGACTAGCGTCTAGCACAGATACGCAGTATTTT
>17|TRBD2|TRBV7-9|-|TRBJ2-7
CASSLAHGRGASYEQYF
TGTGCCAGCAGCTTAGCGCATGGGCGGGGGGCATCCTACGAGCAGTACTTC
>17|TRBD2|TRBV7-9|-|TRBJ2-7
CAIGWASGRALSYEQYF
TGTGCCATCGGGTGGGCTAGCGGGAGGGCCTTGTCCTACGAGCAGTACTTC
>14|-|TRBV24-1|-|TRBJ1-2
CATSDLRQGDGYTF
TGTGCCACCAGTGATTTGCGGCAGGGTGATGGCTACACCTTC
>14|-|TRBV27|-|TRBJ1-6
CASSVSSYNSPLHF
TGTGCCAGCAGTGTGAGCTCCTATAATTCACCCCTCCACTTT
>13|-|TRBV2|-|TRBJ1-1
CASSIQGNTEAFF
TGTGCCAGCAGCATACAGGGAAACACTGAAGCTTTCTTT
>12|-|TRBV28|few|TRBJ1-2
CASSFGGVGYTF
TGTGCCAGCAGTTTCGGCGGGGTTGGCTACACCTTC
>18|-|TRBV3-1/TRBV3-2|-|TRBJ1-2
CASSPLSPSPRATYGYTF
TGTGCCAGCAGCCCGCTTAGTCCGTCTCCCAGGGCCACCTATGGCTACACCTTC
>14|TRBD1|TRBV5-4|-|TRBJ1-6
CASSPGTVNSPLHF
TGTGCCAGCAGCCCCGGGACAGTCAATTCACCCCTCCACTTT